One sample yielded the 17 T cell receptor beta chains listed below, sequenced in a study of cytomegalovirus exposure and HLA in healthy donors. Primers for the PCR totalled 60 Vbeta and 13 Jbeta. Method: immunoSEQ multiplex PCR; TCRdb's copy keeps in-frame clones and lacks some. The sample carries 110,000 to 150,000 clones, roughly 80% recorded once. Sequenced input: PBMCs. The source of these receptors is a male donor in good health and CMV-seronegative.

This clone was detected a few times. The chain combines TRBV28 with TRBJ2-1, with 11 bases matching TRBD2. The trim removed 5 bases at V and 6 bases at J, leaving 9 bases unmatched. Germline V CDR1 and CDR2: MDHEN, SYDVKM. The CDR3 consists of 16 residues. This CDR3 reads CASSPPTSGMINEQFF. The CDR3, as DNA: TGTGCCAGCAGTCCCCCGACTAGCGGGATGATCAATGAGCAGTTCTTC.

The chain carries TRBV20-1 and TRBJ1-2, with TRBD1 as a possible D gene (6 bases). V gave up 4 bases and J gave up 7 bases, with 10 bases separating them. Germline V gene data show CDR1 as DFQATT and CDR2 as SNEGSKA (reference sequence). The CDR3 contains 11 residues. The chain's CDR3 is CSATGVRGYTF. The CDR3 region has the DNA TGCAGTGCTACAGGGGTACGTGGCTACACCTTC.

The CDR3 here is CASSPTSGSTDTQYF. As DNA, the CDR3 is TGTGCCAGCTCCCCGACTAGCGGGAGCACAGATACGCAGTATTTT. This rearrangement joins TRBV18 to TRBJ2-3; TRBD2 matches at 10 bases. This CDR3 has 15 residues. The germline V gene has CDR1 KGHSH and CDR2 LQKENI. The J segment lost 0 bases and the V segment lost 6 bases, leaving 3 bases of the junction unmatched.

V usage is TRBV5-1 and J usage is TRBJ2-7; D perhaps matches TRBD2 (5 bases). The germline V gene encodes CDR1 SGHRS and CDR2 YFSETQ. The CDR3 runs to 17 residues. V was trimmed by 1 base and J by 1 base, leaving 18 bases between them. DNA of the CDR3: TGCGCCAGCAGCTTGCATGAATTCGTTAGGGAGTCCTACGAGCAGTACTTC. It codes for CASSLHEFVRESYEQYF.

The chain combines TRBV7-3 with TRBJ2-7; D might be TRBD1 (7 bases). V lost 5 bases, J lost 0 bases, and 14 bases lay in between. The length of the CDR3 is 15 residues. Per the germline V gene, CDR1 is SGHTA and CDR2 is FQGTGA. The CDR3 protein is CASSEGGTVSYEQYF. DNA for the CDR3: TGTGCCAGCAGCGAGGGCGGGACAGTCTCCTACGAGCAGTACTTC.

V gene TRBV11-1 combines with J gene TRBJ1-1; 8 positions agree with TRBD1. Germline values: CDR1 SGHAT, CDR2 FQDESV (reference sequence). The V gene end was trimmed by 4 bases and the J gene end by 1 base; junction bases not matched to a gene: 17. The CDR3 sequence is 19 residues long. For the CDR3, the DNA is TGTGCCAGCAGCTGGGGCCCGGGGCCAGGGGGCGTCTGGAACACTGAAGCTTTCTTT. Residues: CASSWGPGPGGVWNTEAFF.

The V gene is TRBV19, the J gene TRBJ1-2, with TRBD1 as a possible D gene (6 bases). Germline V lookup: CDR1 LNHDA, CDR2 SQIVND (reference sequence). The V end was cut by 6 bases, the J end by 5 bases, with 13 bases between. CDR3 length: 13 amino acids. DNA of the CDR3: TGTGCCAGTAGACAATGGACAGCTTATGGCTACACCTTC. The encoded protein is CASRQWTAYGYTF.

The rearrangement uses TRBV29-1 and TRBJ1-4, with 7 positions matching TRBD1. The CDR3 is 12 amino acids. Germline assignment: CDR1 SQVTM and CDR2 ANQGSEA. The ends lost 6 bases at V and 5 bases at J; junction bases unmatched: 3. The CDR3 coding sequence is TGCAGCGTGACAGGGCCAAATGAAAAACTGTTTTTT. Its translation: CSVTGPNEKLFF. Supplemented by reference TRBV29-1 and TRBJ1-4, the full variable domain reads SAVISQKPSRDICQRGTSLTIQCQVDSQVTMMFWYRQQPGQSLTLIATANQGSEATYESGFVIDKFPISRPNLTFSTLTVSNMSPEDSSIYLCSVTGPNEKLFFGSGTQLSVL.

The chain joins TRBV20-1 to TRBJ2-1, with D unclear. CDR3 size: 10 residues. Germline V gene data show CDR1 as DFQATT and CDR2 as SNEGSKA (reference sequence). Trimming stripped 4 bases from V and 6 bases from J, with 4 bases between. The CDR3 sequence: CSATGNEQFF. The DNA of the CDR3 is TGCAGTGCTACAGGCAATGAGCAGTTCTTC.

The V and J genes are TRBV2 and TRBJ2-7; the D gene is possibly TRBD1 (5 bases). V was trimmed by 1 base and J by 2 bases, leaving 12 bases between them. The CDR3 totals 15 residues. Germline V gene data show CDR1 as SNHLY and CDR2 as FYNNEI. DNA for the CDR3: TGTGCCAGCAGTGAAGGACAGAGGTACCCCTACGAGCAGTACTTC. This encodes CASSEGQRYPYEQYF.

This chain links TRBV6-6 with TRBJ1-5, with 8 positions matching TRBD1. Germline lookup yields CDR1 MNHNY and CDR2 SVGAGI (reference sequence). With V trimmed by 2 bases and J by 2 bases, 2 bases remained unmatched. The CDR3 contains 15 residues. The CDR3 nucleotides read TGTGCCAGCAGTTACGCGACAGGGGGCAATCAGCCCCAGCATTTT. This encodes CASSYATGGNQPQHF.

This chain connects TRBV7-2 to TRBJ2-7; 10 nucleotides align to TRBD2. CDR1 is SGHTA, CDR2 FQGNSA, per germline. CDR3 size: 16 residues. The J segment lost 7 bases and the V segment lost 1 base, leaving 10 bases of the junction unmatched. The CDR3 region has the DNA TGTGCCAGCAGCTTAGGGACTAGCGGAACTCTTGGGGAGCAGTACTTC. Translating gives CASSLGTSGTLGEQYF.

The chain is built from TRBV7-9 and TRBJ2-1, with 11 bases fitting TRBD2. CDR3 length equals 19 residues. Trimming took 7 bases from V and 0 from J; bases not matched to a gene: 14. Germline V gene sequence: CDR1 SEHNR, CDR2 FQNEAQ (reference sequence). CDR3 nucleotide sequence: TGTGCCAGCACGGATTCGGGACTAGCGGCTTTCGTCTCCTACAATGAGCAGTTCTTC. It translates to CASTDSGLAAFVSYNEQFF.

This chain connects TRBV27 to TRBJ2-2; 7 positions agree with TRBD1. The CDR3 totals 14 residues. The germline gives CDR1 MNHEY, CDR2 SMNVEV (reference sequence). The V and J ends lost 6 bases and 1 base, in that order; junction bases with no gene match: 2. CDR3 sequence reads: CASRTGKNTGELFF. The CDR3 DNA is TGTGCCAGCAGGACAGGGAAGAACACCGGGGAGCTGTTTTTT.

This chain joins TRBV2 and TRBJ2-2; perhaps TRBD1 as D (6 bases). Looked up from germline, CDR1 is SNHLY and CDR2 is FYNNEI. The CDR3 spans 19 residues. V was trimmed by 5 bases and J by 4 bases, leaving 26 bases between them. The CDR3 region is CASSYPLGTGRGATGELFF. The CDR3 region has the DNA TGTGCCAGCAGTTACCCCCTGGGCACAGGGAGAGGGGCCACCGGGGAGCTGTTTTTT.

The chain is built from TRBV6-6 and TRBJ2-2; D is unresolved. Germline V gene sequence: CDR1 MNHNY, CDR2 SVGAGI (reference sequence). With 6 bases removed from V and 5 bases from J, the gap between germline ends came to 13 bases. This CDR3 has 14 residues. CDR3 coding DNA: TGTGCCAGCAGGGCAGGATATCAGACCGGGGAGCTGTTTTTT. Protein: CASRAGYQTGELFF.

The chain uses TRBV4-3 and TRBJ1-1; D gene unclear. The CDR3 contains 14 residues. CDR1 is LGHNA, CDR2 YSLEER, per germline. Trimming shortened V by 4 bases and J by 0 bases, and 9 bases separated the two germline ends. The CDR3 here is CASSRSGVNTEAFF. CDR3 nucleotides: TGCGCCAGCAGCCGCAGCGGGGTGAACACTGAAGCTTTCTTT.